A selection of T cell receptor beta chains follows, all from one sample in a study of OX40 agonist ivuxolimab in advanced cancers. TCRdb's table, derived via immunoSEQ multiplex PCR, lists solely in-frame clones and lacks some. Among around 51,000 clones listed, about 78% were seen once. This sample comprised CD4+ or CD8+ T cells sorted from blood, obtained in a trial of the OX40 agonist ivuxolimab. The receptors shown here come from an adult with an advanced solid tumor such as melanoma, head and neck, liver or kidney cancer. CDR3s include the opening cysteine and the closing phenylalanine or tryptophan.

v_gene | CDR3aa
TRBV6-1 | CASSLGGGVSGYTF
TRBV10-3 | CAISESEYVSANTEAFF
TRBV19 | CASSRSSGDTEAFF
TRBV13 | CASSLLAGVDNEQFF
TRBV29-1 | CSVEATGTYGYTF
TRBV5-1 | CASSAIQGTGELFF
TRBV20-1 | CSAKPADTQYF
TRBV7-2 | CASSTTRVWTDTQYF
TRBV5-3 | CAPEGPYEQYF
TRBV10-2 | CASSHPGTSGDTQYF
TRBV6-1 | CASNPPGGLTEAFF
TRBV4-1 | CASSPPAPFGSYEQYF
TRBV28 | CASTAGNGYTF
TRBV11-2 | CASSARGKGSNEQFF
TRBV27 | CASRRTSGINTEAFF
TRBV6-6 | CASSFTLGLEQYF
TRBV18 | CASSPTGTGNTGELFF
TRBV10-3 | CAISERKMGGGNTIYF
TRBV6-5 | CASSPGTGNYEQYF
TRBV28 | CASTGAQREKLFF
TRBV9 | CASSPSDGPYNEQFF
TRBV2 | CASSGGTGLETQYF
TRBV18 | CASSGTGVYQPQHF
TRBV27 | CASSLGTRGKTQYF
TRBV6-5 | CASSLTDFYGYTF
TRBV6-5 | CASRISNLYNEQFF
TRBV5-1 | CASSLATGPNYGYTF
TRBV2 | CASSETLAGEAEQYF
TRBV2 | CASSAKALDRGGNSPLHF
TRBV5-1 | CAVRQGNTGELFF
TRBV2 | CASIGSAGQRYNEQFF
TRBV2 | CASSAPGPATNEKLFF
TRBV7-2 | CASSLSGVPYEQYF
TRBV6-1 | CASKEVGGQETQYF
TRBV7-9 | CASSPTGGNQPQHF
TRBV5-1 | CASSLFLPTDTQYF
TRBV28 | CASSPQGASYGYTF
TRBV7-9 | CASSYTGGSTEAFF
TRBV6-1 | CASSGITGGNTEAFF
TRBV4-1 | CASSQDWAGGWRTQYF
TRBV20-1 | CSALIAYGYTF
TRBV5-5 | CASSLTGQANYGYTF
TRBV6-6 | CASSPTLDRNEQFF
TRBV5-6 | CASSSYDRLTGELFF
TRBV5-1 | CASALGNEQFF